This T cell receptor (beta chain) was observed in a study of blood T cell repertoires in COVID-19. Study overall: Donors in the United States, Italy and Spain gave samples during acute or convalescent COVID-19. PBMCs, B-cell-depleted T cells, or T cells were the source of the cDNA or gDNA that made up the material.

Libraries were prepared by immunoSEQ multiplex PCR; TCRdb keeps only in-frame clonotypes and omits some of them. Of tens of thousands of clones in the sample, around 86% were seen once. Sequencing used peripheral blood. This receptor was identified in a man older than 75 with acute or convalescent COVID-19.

DNA of the CDR3: TGCGCCAGCAGCTACCGGGACAGGGCTTTCTCTGGAAACACCATATATTTT. Amino acids: CASSYRDRAFSGNTIYF. V gene TRBV5-1 combines with J gene TRBJ1-3, with 9 bases fitting TRBD1. The J segment lost 0 bases and the V segment lost 3 bases, leaving 7 bases of the junction unmatched. In germline, CDR1 is SGHRS, CDR2 YFSETQ. The CDR3 length is 17 residues.